Listed here is a single TCR beta chain. This clonotype was picked up a small number of times. What antigen it recognizes has not been identified. No quality values exist for individual bases; no much larger clone is one base distant. The sequencing machine was an Illumina HiSeq 1500. TCRdb handled the public reads itself, with Q25 trimming in fastp and clone calling in MiXCR, and kept productive beta chains. Rows merge per CDR3 protein into single entries with the most common DNA and genes. This sample gives about 52,000 distinct CDR3 sequences in total; around a fifth of them show up just once. Around 80% of the sample comes from the top ten. CDR1 and CDR2, per the germline V gene, are SGHVS and FQNEAQ. The V end gives up 5 bases and the J end 1 base, leaving 3 bases in the junction not matched to a gene. CDR3 length: 16 amino acids, cysteine to phenylalanine. The DNA shown is the 48-base CDR3, in frame from base 1.

This record comes from a study of T cell repertoires in cytomegalovirus infection (dated by TCRdb to the late 2010s). Looking at the study overall: The peptide stimulations were aimed at well-studied HLA-B-restricted epitopes as well as recently identified HLA-C-restricted CMV epitopes, whose presentation resists viral immunomodulation. Because public TCR beta signatures pointed to carriage of CMV infection together with the matching HLA type, the HLA type of each donor mattered for the analysis.

The sample's treatment or condition label, in plain terms: in vitro stimulation with specific CMV peptide epitopes to enrich CMV-specific T cells. Paper-wide results and their limitations: The ex vivo response was dominated by HLA-C-restricted CMV-specific TCR beta clonotypes, which also provided the single most frequent clonotype in two of eight donors. Cumulative frequency of public TCR beta family members discriminated carriers of CMV infection plus the relevant HLA type in this cohort and an independent roughly 350-donor cohort.

The receptor was isolated from a human donor in good health (CMV status not recorded). Some clones in this sample may be carry-over from other donors' samples. The rearranged chain carries TRBV7-8 and TRBJ2-1; 12 bases in the junction line up with TRBD2. Sequencing was performed on CD8+ T cells from cultured PBMCs, taken from culture after CMV antigen stimulation. CDR3 loop: CASSLTSGGSYNEQFF. The DNA sequence follows: TGTGCCAGCAGCCTAACTAGCGGGGGGTCCTACAATGAGCAGTTCTTC. The reference TRBV7-8 and TRBJ2-1 proteins fill in what lies around the CDR3, so the full variable domain reads GAGVSQSPRYKVAKRGQDVALRCDPISGHVSLFWYQQALGQGPEFLTYFQNEAQLDKSGLPSDRFFAERPEGSVSTLKIQRTQQEDSAVYLCASSLTSGGSYNEQFFGPGTRLTVL.